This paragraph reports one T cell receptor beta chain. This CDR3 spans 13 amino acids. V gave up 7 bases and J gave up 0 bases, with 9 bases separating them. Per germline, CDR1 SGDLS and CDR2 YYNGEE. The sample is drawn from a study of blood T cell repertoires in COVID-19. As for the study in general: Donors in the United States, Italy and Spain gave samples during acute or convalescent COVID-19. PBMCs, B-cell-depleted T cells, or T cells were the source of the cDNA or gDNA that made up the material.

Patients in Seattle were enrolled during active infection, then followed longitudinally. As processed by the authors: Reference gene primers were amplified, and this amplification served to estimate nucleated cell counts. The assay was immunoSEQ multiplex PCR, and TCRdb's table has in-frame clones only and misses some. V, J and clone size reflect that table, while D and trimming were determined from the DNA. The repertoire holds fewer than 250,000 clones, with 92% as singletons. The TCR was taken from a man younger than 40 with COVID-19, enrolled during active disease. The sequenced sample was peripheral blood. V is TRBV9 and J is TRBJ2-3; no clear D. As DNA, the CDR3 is TGTGCCAGCGGTCAGTCTAGCACAGATACGCAGTATTTT. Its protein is CASGQSSTDTQYF. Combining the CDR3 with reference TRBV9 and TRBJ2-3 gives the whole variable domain DSGVTQTPKHLITATGQRVTLRCSPRSGDLSVYWYQQSLDQGLQFLIQYYNGEERAKGNILERFSAQQFPDLHSELNLSSLELGDSALYFCASGQSSTDTQYFGPGTRLTVL.